The source of this T cell receptor (beta chain) is a study of T cell responses to AZD1222 COVID-19 vaccine. Overall study findings and caveats: Spike-wide coverage was observed for vaccine-associated CD4 TCRs, with dominant responses at 160-218 and 743-854. Nearly half of unique spike-specific TCRs reportedly avoided B.1.351 and B.1.1.7 mutated regions. Most donors were white British and more were female, and clonal diversity was possibly underestimated.

As regards this clone: Antigen: not known.

Repertoires were generated with immunoSEQ multiplex PCR, while TCRdb's copy carries only in-frame clones and drops some. Seen here are 110,000 to 150,000 clones, under 95% observed once, and the top ten hold roughly 3.1%. Germline assignment: CDR1 SGHTA and CDR2 FQGTGA. This CDR3 spans 13 amino acids. V was shortened by 3 bases and J by 5 bases, with 11 bases between the two germline ends. Sequenced here: peripheral blood, sampled on day 0 of AZD1222 vaccination. V gene TRBV7-3 combines with J gene TRBJ2-7, with D possibly being TRBD1 or TRBD2 (5 bases each). This clonotype originated in an adult in good health. CDR3 sequence: CASSLGPPNEQYF. The DNA for the CDR3 is TGTGCCAGCAGCTTGGGACCCCCAAACGAGCAGTACTTC.